The table lists the clone carrying this T cell receptor (beta chain) with a few counts. The data are from a study of shared clonotypes between healthy human individuals. Naive-designated CD8 cells lacked CD45RO, were positively enriched for CCR7, and omitted terminally differentiated effector memory CD45RA+ cells. The CDR3 is made up of 14 amino acids. The germline V gene encodes CDR1 SGHRS and CDR2 YFSETQ. V was clipped by 3 bases and J by 4 bases, with 13 bases between them. Sequencing was performed with immunoSEQ multiplex PCR; in TCRdb, only in-frame clones are kept and a portion is missing. This sample has roughly 2,000,000 clones, with 93% found just once.

The chain links TRBV5-1 to TRBJ1-1; D unclear. The sequence was obtained from a man between 18 and 29 years old in good health. Some clones in this sample may be carry-over from other donors' samples. The specimen sequenced was naive CD8+ T cells from PBMCs. CDR3 sequence reads: CASSSVGKATEAFF. CDR3 coding DNA: TGCGCCAGCAGCTCAGTGGGGAAGGCCACTGAAGCTTTCTTT.